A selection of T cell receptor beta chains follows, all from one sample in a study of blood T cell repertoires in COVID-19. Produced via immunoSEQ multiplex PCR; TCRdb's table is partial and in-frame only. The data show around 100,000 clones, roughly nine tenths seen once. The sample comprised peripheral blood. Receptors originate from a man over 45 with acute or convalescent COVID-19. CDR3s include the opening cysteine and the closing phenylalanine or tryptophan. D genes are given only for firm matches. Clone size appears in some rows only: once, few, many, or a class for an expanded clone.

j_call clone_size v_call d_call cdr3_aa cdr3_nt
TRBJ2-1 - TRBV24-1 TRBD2 CATSDPGLAVSSYNEQFF TGTGCCACCAGTGATCCGGGACTAGCGGTTAGCTCCTACAATGAGCAGTTCTTC
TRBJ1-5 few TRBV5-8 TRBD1 CASSWGTVHPDQPQHF TGTGCCAGCAGCTGGGGGACAGTTCATCCCGATCAGCCCCAGCATTTT
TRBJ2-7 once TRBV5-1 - CASSLDRVGPEQYF TGCGCCAGCAGCTTGGACAGGGTTGGTCCGGAGCAGTACTTC
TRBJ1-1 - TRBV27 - CASLGGNTEAFF TGTGCCAGCCTGGGGGGGAACACTGAAGCTTTCTTT
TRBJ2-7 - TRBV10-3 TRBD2 CAIRSGLAGAYEQYF TGTGCCATCAGGTCGGGACTAGCGGGAGCCTACGAGCAGTACTTC
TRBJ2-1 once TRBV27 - CASNPSSYNEQFF TGTGCCAGCAATCCCTCCTCCTACAATGAGCAGTTCTTC
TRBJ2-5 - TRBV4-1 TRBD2 CASSRTSGRAGETQYF TGCGCCAGCAGCCGGACTAGCGGGAGGGCGGGGGAGACCCAGTACTTC
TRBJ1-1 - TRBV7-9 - CASTARKNTEAFF TGTGCCAGCACGGCCAGGAAGAACACTGAAGCTTTCTTT
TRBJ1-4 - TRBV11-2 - CASSITDEKLFF TGTGCCAGCAGCATAACGGATGAAAAACTGTTTTTT
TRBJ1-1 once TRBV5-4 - CASSIRQPMNTEAFF TGTGCCAGCAGCATTCGACAGCCTATGAACACTGAAGCTTTCTTT
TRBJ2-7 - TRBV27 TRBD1 CASSLQGAPYEQYF TGTGCCAGCAGTTTGCAGGGGGCCCCCTACGAGCAGTACTTC
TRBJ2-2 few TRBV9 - CASSVRGVQNTGELFF TGTGCCAGCAGCGTACGCGGGGTGCAGAACACCGGGGAGCTGTTTTTT
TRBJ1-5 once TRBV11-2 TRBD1 CASSLTGGVQPQHF TGTGCCAGCAGCTTGACAGGGGGCGTTCAGCCCCAGCATTTT
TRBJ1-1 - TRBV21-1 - CASSKDRPPHRFPYQRNTEAFF TGTGCCAGCAGCAAAGACCGCCCCCCACACAGGTTCCCTTACCAGAGGAACACTGAAGCTTTCTTT
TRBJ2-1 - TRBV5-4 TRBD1 CASSSTWTGMNEQFF TGTGCCAGCAGCTCAACCTGGACAGGGATGAATGAGCAGTTCTTC
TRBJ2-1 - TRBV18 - CASSPNTGYNEQFF TGTGCCAGCTCTCCAAATACAGGCTACAATGAGCAGTTCTTC
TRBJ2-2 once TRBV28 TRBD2 CASSSTLAGGIGELFF TGTGCCAGCAGTTCGACCTTAGCGGGAGGAATCGGGGAGCTGTTTTTT
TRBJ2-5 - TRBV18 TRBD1 CASSPGQSETQYF TGTGCCAGCTCACCGGGACAGTCCGAGACCCAGTACTTC
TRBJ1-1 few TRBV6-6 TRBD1 CASRRFRDSREENTEAFF TGTGCCAGCAGGCGATTTAGGGACAGTAGGGAGGAGAACACTGAAGCTTTCTTT
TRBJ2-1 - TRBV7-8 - CASGLHEDSFPSYNEQFF TGTGCCAGCGGGCTTCACGAGGACTCCTTTCCCTCCTACAATGAGCAGTTCTTC
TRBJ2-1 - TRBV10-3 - CAISPGGAPSYNEQFF TGTGCCATCAGCCCAGGCGGGGCACCCTCCTACAATGAGCAGTTCTTC
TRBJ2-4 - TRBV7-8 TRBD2 CASSWDYRAIQYF TGTGCCAGCAGCTGGGACTACCGGGCCATTCAGTACTTC
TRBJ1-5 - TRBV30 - CAWSSGGIPYQPQHF TGTGCCTGGAGTTCGGGAGGGATCCCCTATCAGCCCCAGCATTTT
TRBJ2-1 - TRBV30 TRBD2 CAWSRGTRDNEQFF TGTGCCTGGAGCCGCGGGACTAGAGACAATGAGCAGTTCTTC
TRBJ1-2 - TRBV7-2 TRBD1 CASSLVPSGTGGYGYTF TGTGCCAGCAGCTTAGTACCGTCCGGGACAGGGGGATATGGCTACACCTTC
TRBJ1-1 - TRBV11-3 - CATSKGAEGTEAFF TGTGCCACCTCAAAGGGAGCGGAGGGCACTGAAGCTTTCTTT
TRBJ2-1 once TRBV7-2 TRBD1 CASSFSGQGWDEQFF TGTGCCAGCAGCTTTTCCGGACAGGGCTGGGATGAGCAGTTCTTC
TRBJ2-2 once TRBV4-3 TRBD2 CASSQAGLAGVTNTGELFF TGCGCCAGCAGCCAGGCGGGACTAGCGGGAGTTACGAACACCGGGGAGCTGTTTTTT
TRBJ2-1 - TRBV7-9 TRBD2 CASSLAREWEGYEQFF TGTGCCAGCAGCTTAGCGCGGGAGTGGGAAGGCTATGAGCAGTTCTTC
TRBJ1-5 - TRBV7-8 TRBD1 CASTPRDRVDHSNQPQHF TGTGCCAGCACCCCCCGGGACAGGGTCGACCATAGCAATCAGCCCCAGCATTTT
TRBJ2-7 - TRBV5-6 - CASSLGGGGGLFYEQYF TGTGCCAGCAGCTTGGGAGGAGGGGGCGGACTCTTCTACGAGCAGTACTTC
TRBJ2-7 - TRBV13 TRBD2 CASSHSGMVHEQYF TGTGCCAGCAGCCATAGCGGGATGGTCCACGAGCAGTACTTC
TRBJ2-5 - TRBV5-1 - CASSLALNGGQETQYF TGCGCCAGCAGCCTGGCGCTAAATGGCGGCCAAGAGACCCAGTACTTC
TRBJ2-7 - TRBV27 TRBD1 CASSFSVTGIDEQYF TGTGCCAGCAGTTTCTCGGTGACAGGGATCGACGAGCAGTACTTC
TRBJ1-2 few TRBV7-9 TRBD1 CASSARDRRNYGYTF TGTGCCAGCAGCGCCCGGGACAGGAGGAACTATGGCTACACCTTC
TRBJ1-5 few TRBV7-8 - CASSFGGGFYSNQPQHF TGTGCCAGCAGCTTTGGAGGTGGCTTCTATAGCAATCAGCCCCAGCATTTT
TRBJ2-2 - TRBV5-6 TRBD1 CASSLTGETGELFF TGTGCCAGCAGCCTAACAGGGGAAACCGGGGAGCTGTTTTTT
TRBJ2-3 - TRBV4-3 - CASSQGSSTQYF TGCGCCAGCAGCCAGGGCAGTAGTACGCAGTATTTT
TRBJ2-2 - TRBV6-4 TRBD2 CASSATSGSFGTGELFF TGTGCCAGCAGTGCGACTAGCGGAAGTTTCGGCACCGGGGAGCTGTTTTTT
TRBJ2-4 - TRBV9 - CASSVGGSKNIQYF TGTGCCAGCAGCGTAGGCGGATCCAAAAACATTCAGTACTTC
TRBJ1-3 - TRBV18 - CASSLQGYGNTIYF TGTGCCAGCTCACTACAGGGATACGGAAACACCATATATTTT
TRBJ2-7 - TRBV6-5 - CASTRDYEQYF TGTGCCAGCACACGGGACTACGAGCAGTACTTC
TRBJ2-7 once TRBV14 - CASSSGGGQGYEQYF TGTGCCAGCAGCAGCGGGGGGGGACAGGGCTACGAGCAGTACTTC
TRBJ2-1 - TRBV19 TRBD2 CASSTHTSGSSYNEQFF TGTGCCAGTAGTACCCACACTAGCGGGAGCTCCTACAATGAGCAGTTCTTC
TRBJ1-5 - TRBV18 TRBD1 CASSPPSGTGVPQHF TGTGCCAGCTCACCACCGTCCGGGACAGGGGTCCCCCAGCATTTT